This TCR beta chain was found in a study of T cells expressing NK-cell markers. Across the study: Cells sorted as CD3+CD56+NKG2C+, CD3+CD56+NKG2C- and CD3+CD56-NKG2C+ T cells supplied the TCR beta repertoires. Most of the eight sequenced donors tested HCMV-seropositive; one tested seronegative.

Study conclusions and caveats: Also leading the CD3+CD56-NKG2C+ fraction in a few donors were these clonotypes. NKG2C+ dominant clonotype frequencies in five to seven donors were roughly 1.0-7.5% of CD8+ T cells.

As regards this clonotype: Its cognate antigen is unknown.

Germline CDR1 and CDR2: ENHRY and SYGVKD. CDR3 length equals 13 residues. TCRdb re-called the 5' RACE reads and shows each CDR3 protein once, DNA omitted. The sample data list 350,000 to 500,000 distinct CDR3 sequences. The origin of this receptor is a woman aged 18 to 75 in good health. This rearrangement joins TRBV10-3 to TRBJ1-1; absent DNA, TCRdb's TRBD1 call cannot be checked. Material for sequencing was blood T cells: a sorted CD56 or NKG2C T cell subset, CD4+ or CD8+ T cells, or bulk PBMC T cells (not recorded which). CDR3 residues: CAITAGGNTEAFF.